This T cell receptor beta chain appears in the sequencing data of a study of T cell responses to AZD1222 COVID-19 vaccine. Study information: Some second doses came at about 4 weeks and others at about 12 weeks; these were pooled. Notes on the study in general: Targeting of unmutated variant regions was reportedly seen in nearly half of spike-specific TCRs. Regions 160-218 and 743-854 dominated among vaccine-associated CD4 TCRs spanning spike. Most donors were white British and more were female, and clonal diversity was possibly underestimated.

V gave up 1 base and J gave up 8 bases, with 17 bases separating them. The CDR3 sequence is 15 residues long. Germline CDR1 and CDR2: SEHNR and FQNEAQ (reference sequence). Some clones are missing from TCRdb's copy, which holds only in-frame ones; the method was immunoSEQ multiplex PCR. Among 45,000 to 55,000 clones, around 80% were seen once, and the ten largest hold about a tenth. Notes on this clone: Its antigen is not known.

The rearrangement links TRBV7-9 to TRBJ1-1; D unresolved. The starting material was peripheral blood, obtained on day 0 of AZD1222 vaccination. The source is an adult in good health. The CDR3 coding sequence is TGTGCCAGCAGCTTAGGCCCACTCATCGGGCCCGAAGCTTTCTTT. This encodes CASSLGPLIGPEAFF.